This passage covers 7 T cell receptor beta chains from one sample sequenced in a study of cytomegalovirus exposure and HLA in healthy donors. Vbeta (60) and Jbeta (13) primers were used in the PCR. Profiling relied on immunoSEQ multiplex PCR, and the TCRdb table lists in-frame clones only, not all of them. The repertoire has around 210,000 clones, 60% to 80% of them found once; the top ten carry 2.9%. Sequenced input: PBMCs. These receptors came from a woman younger than 45 in good health and CMV-seronegative.

The CDR3, as DNA: TGTGCCAGCAGCTTCCTAGGCTCTGGAAACACCATATATTTT. It yields the protein CASSFLGSGNTIYF. The chain has TRBV7-9 and TRBJ1-3; D is uncertain. Germline-derived CDR1 and CDR2 are SEHNR and FQNEAQ (reference sequence). The V end lost 3 bases, the J end lost 0 bases, and 6 bases lay between the germline ends. The CDR3 is 14 amino acids.

The V call is TRBV27, the J call TRBJ2-6; D remains unclear. Trimming took off 6 bases at V and 0 bases at J, with 15 bases between the two ends. The CDR3 loop spans 17 amino acids. Germline lookup yields CDR1 MNHEY and CDR2 SMNVEV (reference sequence). The CDR3 protein is CASSLSRRNSGANVLTF. The CDR3 coding sequence is TGTGCCAGCAGCCTCAGCCGGCGGAACTCTGGGGCCAACGTCCTGACTTTC.

The V and J genes are TRBV5-8 and TRBJ2-7; 11 bases fit TRBD1. Per germline, CDR1 SGHTS and CDR2 YDEGEE. The CDR3 spans 14 residues. The V segment lost 4 bases and the J segment 3 bases; nucleotides outside the gene matches: 3. Here the CDR3 reads CASSTGTGGYEQYF. CDR3 nucleotides: TGTGCCAGCAGCACTGGGACAGGGGGCTACGAGCAGTACTTC.

This chain links TRBV6-1 with TRBJ1-4; 8 positions match TRBD1. This CDR3 has 15 residues. V shed 8 bases and J 5 bases; nucleotides not matched to a gene: 10. CDR1 and CDR2 (germline): MNHNS, SASEGT. CDR3 coding DNA: TGTGCCAGCGGAACCCGGACAGGGATAAATGAAAAACTGTTTTTT. This encodes CASGTRTGINEKLFF.

A single count supports this clone. The V and J genes are TRBV7-9 and TRBJ1-1; 7 nucleotides align to TRBD1. Trimming cost V 5 bases and J 8 bases; bases outside gene matches: 11. Germline-derived CDR1 and CDR2 are SEHNR and FQNEAQ (reference sequence). The CDR3 is 14 residues long. CDR3 amino acids: CASSPRQGREEAFF. CDR3 sequence (DNA): TGTGCCAGCAGCCCGAGACAGGGTAGGGAAGAAGCTTTCTTT. The full variable domain, with the rest looked up from reference TRBV7-9 and TRBJ1-1, is DTGVSQNPRHKITKRGQNVTFRCDPISEHNRLYWYRQTLGQGPEFLTYFQNEAQLEKSRLLSDRFSAERPKGSFSTLEIQRTEQGDSAMYLCASSPRQGREEAFFGQGTRLTVV.

The chain is built from TRBV9 and TRBJ1-5; no firm D call. Trimming left V 2 bases short and J 6 bases short, with 9 bases between. Per germline, CDR1 SGDLS and CDR2 YYNGEE. The CDR3 sequence is 13 residues long. CDR3 region: CASSVDTVQPQHF. The CDR3 DNA follows: TGTGCCAGCAGCGTCGACACCGTTCAGCCCCAGCATTTT.

The CDR3 DNA sequence: TGTGCCAGCAGCGTACTGGGACTAGGATTCCACGAGCAGTACTTC. Its translation is CASSVLGLGFHEQYF. V and J are TRBV6-6 and TRBJ2-5; 8 bases line up with TRBD2. Near its end, the DNA agrees better with TRBJ2-7, so the J call may be wrong. The CDR3 contains 15 residues. The germline gives CDR1 MNHNY, CDR2 SVGAGI (reference sequence).